The clone carrying this T cell receptor beta chain has a handful of counts. Its target is not known. This specimen belongs to a study of human T cells and chemical hapten exposure. V trimming: 2 bases; J trimming: 3 bases; junction bases outside the gene matches: 10. This CDR3 has 17 residues. Germline V gives CDR1 DFQATT, CDR2 SNEGSKA (reference sequence). Attachment of unique molecular identifiers to individual cDNA molecules was performed in the library. TCRdb reanalysed the RACE reads using MiXCR and keeps one entry per CDR3 protein. Of a few hundred thousand distinct CDR3 sequences listed, 4.5% to 5.5% are singletons. The sample's time point: pre-sensitization, week 0. Treatment given: therapeutic diphenylcyclopropenone sensitization with weekly scalp DPC. Study findings and constraints: Expanded TCRs produced significantly more large CDR3 similarity clusters than controls did.

This clonotype was sampled from a woman between 18 and 29 years old with alopecia areata. Some clones in this sample may be carry-over from other donors' samples. V gene TRBV20-1 combines with J gene TRBJ2-3; 11 bases line up with TRBD2. Here the sequenced sample was whole blood, taken in connection with sensitization to the hapten diphenylcyclopropenone (DPC). The CDR3 DNA reads as TGCAGTGCTAGACGTAGCGGGGGGGCTTTTTGGACAGATACGCAGTATTTT. It is translated as CSARRSGGAFWTDTQYF.